The 24 T cell receptor beta chains presented below share a single source sample, sequenced in a study of cytomegalovirus exposure and HLA in healthy donors (TCRdb year 2017). Libraries came from the immunoSEQ multiplex PCR assay. A mixture of 60 forward primers for TCR Vbeta segments and 13 reverse primers for TCR Jbeta segments was used in the multiplex PCR. The table was pulled from immuneACCESS by TCRdb, which kept in-frame rearrangements only. Such tables lose some clones; where checked, under half of the loss comes from unresolved V genes, and the rest has no known cause. The sample table records about 76,000 clones; around four fifths of these occur just once. The ten biggest clones cover around 9.3% of the sample. Sample: PBMCs. The source of these receptors is a woman aged 35 to 49 in good health and CMV-seropositive.

The rearrangement uses TRBV5-8 and TRBJ2-1; 13 nucleotides agree with TRBD2. Trimming cost V 0 bases and J 5 bases; bases outside gene matches: 11. The CDR3 runs to 19 residues. The germline gives CDR1 SGHTS, CDR2 YDEGEE. The CDR3 nucleotides read TGTGCCAGCAGCTTGGGCAATCTCGGACTAGCGGGGGCCAACAATGAGCAGTTCTTC. This codes for CASSLGNLGLAGANNEQFF.

The V call is TRBV2, the J call TRBJ2-3, with 10 bases identical to TRBD1. CDR1 and CDR2 (germline): SNHLY, FYNNEI. V lost 8 bases, J lost 4 bases, and 3 bases stayed unmatched. The CDR3 sequence is 13 residues long. The CDR3 loop reads CASGGQGSDTQYF. The CDR3 DNA follows: TGTGCCAGCGGGGGACAGGGGTCAGATACGCAGTATTTT.

This clone was detected only once. The chain couples TRBV6-4 to TRBJ2-3; 8 positions agree with TRBD1. Trimming cost V 4 bases and J 7 bases; bases outside gene matches: 10. The CDR3 contains 15 residues. Germline CDR1 reads MRHNA; CDR2 reads SNTAGT. The CDR3: CASSAQTGARYTQYF. In DNA form, the CDR3 reads TGTGCCAGCAGTGCTCAGACAGGGGCACGTTATACGCAGTATTTT.

The V and J genes are TRBV4-1 and TRBJ2-1; 11 bases are a match to TRBD1. Germline assignment: CDR1 MGHRA and CDR2 YSYEKL. The CDR3 has 16 residues. V shed 4 bases and J 7 bases; nucleotides not matched to a gene: 9. The CDR3: CASSPSGDRGWNEQFF. The CDR3 bases are TGCGCCAGCAGCCCAAGTGGGGACAGGGGGTGGAATGAGCAGTTCTTC.

The V call is TRBV11-3, the J call TRBJ2-7; D is unclear. The CDR3 has 14 residues. V shed 1 base and J shed 0 bases, with 7 bases lying between them. The germline V gene encodes CDR1 SGHNT and CDR2 YENEEA. CDR3 in amino acids: CASSLVGSSYEQYF. As DNA, the CDR3 is TGTGCCAGCAGCTTAGTGGGCTCCTCCTACGAGCAGTACTTC.

The rearrangement links TRBV14 to TRBJ2-7; D is perhaps TRBD1 (7 bases). Germline V CDR1 and CDR2: SGHDN, FVKESK. The CDR3 is 15 amino acids. Trimming left V 1 base short and J 4 bases short, with 14 bases between. CDR3 sequence reads: CASSQVQGGRYEQYF. Here the CDR3 DNA reads TGTGCCAGCAGCCAAGTGCAGGGGGGCAGGTACGAGCAGTACTTC.

This chain connects TRBV7-9 to TRBJ2-7; TRBD1 is a possible D gene (6 bases). CDR1 is SEHNR, CDR2 FQNEAQ, per germline (reference sequence). Trimming left V 3 bases short and J 2 bases short, with 20 bases between. This CDR3 has 17 residues. CDR3 in DNA: TGTGCCAGCAGCTTTAGCTCAATCGAGGGGGATACCTACGAGCAGTACTTC. Protein: CASSFSSIEGDTYEQYF.

Points on this clone: One junction end disagrees with the germline gene, perhaps due to a read error. This chain joins TRBV28 and TRBJ1-3; the D is unclear. This CDR3 is built from 14 residues. CDR1 MDHEN and CDR2 SYDVKM come from the germline V gene. The DNA of the CDR3 is TGTGCCAGCAGAGGCGATGACTCTGGAAACGCCATATATTTT. This translates into CASRGDDSGNAIYF.

The rearrangement links TRBV27 to TRBJ1-6; perhaps TRBD1 as D (6 bases). Germline assignment: CDR1 MNHEY and CDR2 SMNVEV (reference sequence). The CDR3 runs 17 residues. V was cut by 4 bases and J by 4 bases, with 17 bases left in between. The DNA for the CDR3 is TGTGCCAGCAGTTCCACCCGGACAGCCTTATATAATTCACCCCTCCACTTT. Its translation is CASSSTRTALYNSPLHF.

This chain connects TRBV5-6 to TRBJ2-4; maybe TRBD2 (7 bases). CDR3 size: 14 residues. Germline CDR1 SGHDT, CDR2 YYEEEE. The V end was cut by 0 bases, the J end by 7 bases, with 11 bases between. CDR3 sequence: CASSLAGGANIQYF. CDR3 coding DNA: TGTGCCAGCAGCTTGGCGGGGGGCGCCAACATTCAGTACTTC.

This clone came up once. V gene TRBV4-2 combines with J gene TRBJ2-3; TRBD2 might be the D (6 bases). The germline V gene encodes CDR1 LGHNA and CDR2 YNFKEQ. There are 14 residues in the CDR3. Trimming stripped 0 bases from V and 6 bases from J, with 10 bases between. This chain's CDR3 is CASSQDSSGDTQYF. CDR3 nucleotide sequence: TGTGCCAGCAGCCAAGACTCCAGCGGGGATACGCAGTATTTT.

The V call is TRBV5-1, the J call TRBJ2-4, with D possibly matching TRBD2 (6 bases). Trimming removed 4 bases at V and 1 base at J, with 12 bases between. Germline CDR1 reads SGHRS; CDR2 reads YFSETQ. CDR3 length equals 15 residues. DNA for the CDR3: TGCGCCAGCAGCCCGTGGGGGGAGGCCAAAAACATTCAGTACTTC. Its protein product is CASSPWGEAKNIQYF.

J is TRBJ1-3 and V is TRBV11-2; TRBD1 agrees at 7 bases. The CDR3 runs 14 residues. Per the germline V gene, CDR1 is SGHAT and CDR2 is FQNNGV. The ends lost 5 bases at V and 2 bases at J; junction bases unmatched: 3. The CDR3 reads CASSGDSAGNTIYF. CDR3 nucleotide sequence: TGTGCCAGCAGCGGGGACAGTGCTGGAAACACCATATATTTT. Full variable domain (outside the CDR3, taken from reference TRBV11-2 and TRBJ1-3): EAGVAQSPRYKIIEKRQSVAFWCNPISGHATLYWYQQILGQGPKLLIQFQNNGVVDDSQLPKDRFSAERLKGVDSTLKIQPAKLEDSAVYLCASSGDSAGNTIYFGEGSWLTVV.

J is TRBJ1-2 and V is TRBV5-1, with TRBD1 matching over 12 bases. Germline V gives CDR1 SGHRS, CDR2 YFSETQ. Trimming at V came to 1 base and at J to 6 bases, leaving 4 bases not matched to a gene. The CDR3 sequence is 15 residues long. CDR3 protein: CASSLRGQGADGYTF. CDR3 nucleotide sequence: TGCGCCAGCAGCTTGAGGGGACAGGGGGCGGATGGCTACACCTTC.

The V call is TRBV7-2, the J call TRBJ2-5; 7 bases are shared with TRBD2. TRBJ2-7 matches the DNA end more closely, so the J call is doubtful. This CDR3 region has 14 residues. Germline V CDR1 and CDR2: SGHTA, FQGNSA. CDR3 protein: CASSRGRVAYEQYF. In DNA, the CDR3 is TGTGCCAGCAGCCGGGGGAGGGTAGCCTACGAGCAGTACTTC.

This sequence joins TRBV19 and TRBJ2-1; no firm D call. The CDR3 runs to 13 residues. From germline, CDR1 is LNHDA and CDR2 SQIVND (reference sequence). V was clipped by 5 bases and J by 4 bases, with 9 bases between them. CDR3 nucleotide sequence: TGTGCCAGTAGTTCACATCCATACAATGAGCAGTTCTTC. Translation gives CASSSHPYNEQFF. Full variable domain (missing parts from reference TRBV19 and TRBJ2-1): DGGITQSPKYLFRKEGQNVTLSCEQNLNHDAMYWYRQDPGQGLRLIYYSQIVNDFQKGDIAEGYSVSREKKESFPLTVTSAQKNPTAFYLCASSSHPYNEQFFGPGTRLTVL.

This sequence joins TRBV30 and TRBJ2-2, with 7 nucleotides matching TRBD2. With 4 bases clipped from V and 2 bases from J, the junction kept 7 bases outside the gene matches. The CDR3 is made up of 15 amino acids. CDR1 and CDR2 from the germline V gene are GTSNPN and SVGIG (reference sequence). The chain's CDR3 is CAWITGTTNTGELFF. The DNA of the CDR3 is TGTGCCTGGATCACCGGGACTACAAACACCGGGGAGCTGTTTTTT.

The chain is built from TRBV28 and TRBJ1-1; D gene unclear. V was pared by 3 bases and J by 8 bases, with 16 bases between. Germline loops: CDR1 MDHEN, CDR2 SYDVKM. The CDR3 covers 14 residues. CDR3 DNA sequence: TGTGCCAGCAGTTTGGTGCGGGCATCGATGGAAGCTTTCTTT. Protein: CASSLVRASMEAFF.

The chain couples TRBV7-2 to TRBJ1-2, with 7 bases fitting TRBD1. Germline CDR1 reads SGHTA; CDR2 reads FQGNSA. The V and J ends lost 4 bases and 4 bases, in that order; junction bases with no gene match: 6. The CDR3 contains 14 residues. The DNA of the CDR3 is TGTGCCAGCAGCTCATCAGGGGGAGGCTATGGCTACACCTTC. Translating gives CASSSSGGGYGYTF.

This chain uses TRBV11-2 with TRBJ1-3, with 7 bases identical to TRBD1. V was clipped by 5 bases and J by 0 bases; unmatched bases: 10. Germline lookup yields CDR1 SGHAT and CDR2 FQNNGV. This CDR3 contains 17 residues. CDR3: CASSPRDRPYSGNTIYF. The CDR3 DNA reads as TGTGCCAGCAGCCCAAGGGACAGACCTTACTCTGGAAACACCATATATTTT.

V is TRBV4-3 and J is TRBJ2-3; 10 nucleotides line up with TRBD2. CDR3 length: 18 amino acids. Germline values: CDR1 LGHNA, CDR2 YSLEER. V was clipped by 0 bases and J by 2 bases; unmatched bases: 8. The CDR3 DNA follows: TGCGCCAGCAGCCAAGATCTGGCTAGCGGGGGCTACACAGATACGCAGTATTTT. This gives the protein CASSQDLASGGYTDTQYF.

This clone came up once. CDR3 protein: CASSPSSGENYGYTF. CDR3 nucleotides: TGTGCCAGCAGCCCGAGCTCCGGGGAGAACTATGGCTACACCTTC. The chain links TRBV7-3 to TRBJ1-2, with D unresolved. The germline gives CDR1 SGHTA, CDR2 FQGTGA. V dropped 5 bases and J dropped 2 bases, with 15 bases sitting between them. The CDR3 covers 15 residues.

Here the CDR3 DNA reads TGCGCCAGCAGCTTGCAGGGATCTCAAGAGACCCAGTACTTC. Its protein is CASSLQGSQETQYF. V is TRBV5-1 and J is TRBJ2-5; perhaps TRBD1 as D (5 bases). The CDR3 covers 14 residues. Germline V gene data show CDR1 as SGHRS and CDR2 as YFSETQ. Trimming removed 1 base from V and 2 bases from J, with 9 bases in between.

The chain couples TRBV5-1 to TRBJ2-3; the match to TRBD2 covers 9 bases. This CDR3 is 18 amino acids long. Germline values: CDR1 SGHRS, CDR2 YFSETQ. V shed 4 bases, J shed 7 bases, and the junction held 19 bases outside the gene matches. In DNA, the CDR3 is TGCGCCAGCAGCCCGGGATCCCCCGGGGCGGGGGGGCCTCATACGCAGTATTTT. It yields the protein CASSPGSPGAGGPHTQYF. Based on the CDR3 plus reference TRBV5-1 and TRBJ2-3, the full variable domain is KAGVTQTPRYLIKTRGQQVTLSCSPISGHRSVSWYQQTPGQGLQFLFEYFSETQRNKGNFPGRFSGRQFSNSRSEMNVSTLELGDSALYLCASSPGSPGAGGPHTQYFGPGTRLTVL.